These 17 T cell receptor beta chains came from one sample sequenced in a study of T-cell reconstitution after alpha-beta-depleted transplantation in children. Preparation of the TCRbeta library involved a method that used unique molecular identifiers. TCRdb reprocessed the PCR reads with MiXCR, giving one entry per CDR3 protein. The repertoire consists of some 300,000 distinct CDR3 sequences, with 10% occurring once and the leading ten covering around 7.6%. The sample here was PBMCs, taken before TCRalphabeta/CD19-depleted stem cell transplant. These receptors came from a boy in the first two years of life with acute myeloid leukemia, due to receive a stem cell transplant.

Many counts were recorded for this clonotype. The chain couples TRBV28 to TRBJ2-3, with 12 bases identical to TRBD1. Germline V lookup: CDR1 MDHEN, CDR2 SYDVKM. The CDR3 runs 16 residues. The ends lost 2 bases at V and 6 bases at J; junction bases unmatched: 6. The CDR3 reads CASSLIGTGGGDTQYF. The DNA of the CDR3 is TGTGCCAGCAGTTTAATAGGGACAGGGGGCGGCGATACGCAGTATTTT.

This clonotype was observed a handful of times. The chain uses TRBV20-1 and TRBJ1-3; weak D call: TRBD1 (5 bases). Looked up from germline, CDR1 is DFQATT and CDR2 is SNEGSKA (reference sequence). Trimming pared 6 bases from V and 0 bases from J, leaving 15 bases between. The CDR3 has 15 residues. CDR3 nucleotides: TGCAGTGCAAAGGCCTGGGGGAGCTCTGGAAACACCATATATTTT. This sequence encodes CSAKAWGSSGNTIYF.

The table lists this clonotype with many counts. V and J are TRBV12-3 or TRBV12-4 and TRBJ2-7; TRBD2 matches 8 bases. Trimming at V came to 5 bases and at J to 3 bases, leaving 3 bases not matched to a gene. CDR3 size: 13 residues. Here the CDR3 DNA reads TGTGCCAGCAGTAAACTAGCGGTCTACGAGCAGTACTTC. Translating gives CASSKLAVYEQYF.

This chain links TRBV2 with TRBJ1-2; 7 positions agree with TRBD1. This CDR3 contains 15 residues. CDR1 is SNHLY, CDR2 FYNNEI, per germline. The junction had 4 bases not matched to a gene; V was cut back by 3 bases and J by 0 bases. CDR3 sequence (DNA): TGTGCCAGCAGTGACTGGACAGGACCTAACTATGGCTACACCTTC. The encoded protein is CASSDWTGPNYGYTF.

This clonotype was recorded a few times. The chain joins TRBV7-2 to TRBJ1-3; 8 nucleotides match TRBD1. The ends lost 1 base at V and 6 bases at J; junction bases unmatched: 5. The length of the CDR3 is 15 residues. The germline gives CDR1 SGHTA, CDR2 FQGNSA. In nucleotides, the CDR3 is TGTGCCAGCAGCTTAGAACGGGACAGGCCAAACACCATATATTTT. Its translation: CASSLERDRPNTIYF.

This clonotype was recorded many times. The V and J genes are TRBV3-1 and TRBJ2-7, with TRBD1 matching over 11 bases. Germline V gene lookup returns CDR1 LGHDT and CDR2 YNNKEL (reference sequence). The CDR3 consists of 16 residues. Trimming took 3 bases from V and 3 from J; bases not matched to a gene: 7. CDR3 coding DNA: TGTGCCAGCAGCCACGAACCGGGACAGGGGGTCTACGAGCAGTACTTC. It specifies CASSHEPGQGVYEQYF.

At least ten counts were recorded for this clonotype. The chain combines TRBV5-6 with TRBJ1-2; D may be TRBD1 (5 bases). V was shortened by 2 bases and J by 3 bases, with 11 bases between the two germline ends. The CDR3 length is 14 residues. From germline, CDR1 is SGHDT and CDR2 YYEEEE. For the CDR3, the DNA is TGTGCCAGCAGCTTAACAGGTGAAGACTATGGCTACACCTTC. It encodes CASSLTGEDYGYTF. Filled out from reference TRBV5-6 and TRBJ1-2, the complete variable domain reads DAGVTQSPTHLIKTRGQQVTLRCSPKSGHDTVSWYQQALGQGPQFIFQYYEEEERQRGNFPDRFSGHQFPNYSSELNVNALLLGDSALYLCASSLTGEDYGYTFGSGTRLTVV.

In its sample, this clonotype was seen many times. The CDR3, as DNA: TGTGCCAGCAGCAGGGAAGGACAGCCCCAGCATTTT. Its translation: CASSREGQPQHF. The chain carries TRBV2 and TRBJ1-5; possible D gene TRBD1, 5 bases. This CDR3 is built from 12 residues. Trimming cost V 6 bases and J 7 bases, with 10 bases left between them. Germline CDR1 and CDR2: SNHLY and FYNNEI. Drawing the rest from reference TRBV2 and TRBJ1-5, the complete variable domain is EPEVTQTPSHQVTQMGQEVILRCVPISNHLYFYWYRQILGQKVEFLVSFYNNEISEKSEIFDDQFSVERPDGSNFTLKIRSTKLEDSAMYFCASSREGQPQHFGDGTRLSIL.

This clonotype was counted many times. The CDR3 coding sequence is TGTGCCAGCAGAGACCTCACGGGGGATAATTCACCCCTCCACTTT. Protein sequence: CASRDLTGDNSPLHF. This rearrangement joins TRBV28 to TRBJ1-6; maybe TRBD1 (5 bases). Germline CDR1 is MDHEN and CDR2 is SYDVKM. CDR3 length: 15 amino acids. The V end lost 6 bases, the J end lost 5 bases, and 14 bases lay between the germline ends.

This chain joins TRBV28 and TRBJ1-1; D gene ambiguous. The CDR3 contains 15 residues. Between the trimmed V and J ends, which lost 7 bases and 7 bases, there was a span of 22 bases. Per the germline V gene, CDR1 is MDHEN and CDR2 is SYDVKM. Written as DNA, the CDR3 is TGTGCCAGCACTCCACGAACAGAACCATGGGATGAAGCTTTCTTT. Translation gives CASTPRTEPWDEAFF.

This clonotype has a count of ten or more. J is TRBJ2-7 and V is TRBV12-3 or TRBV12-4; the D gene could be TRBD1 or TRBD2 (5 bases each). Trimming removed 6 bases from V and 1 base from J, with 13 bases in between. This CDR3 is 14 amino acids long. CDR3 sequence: CASRTAGASYEQYF. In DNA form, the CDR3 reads TGTGCCAGCAGAACCGCCGGGGCATCCTACGAGCAGTACTTC.

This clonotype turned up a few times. The CDR3 coding sequence is TGTGCCAGCAGCTCCCAGCGGGGGGGCTTGTACAATGAGCAGTTCTTC. Protein product: CASSSQRGGLYNEQFF. The J gene is TRBJ2-1, the V gene TRBV12-3 or TRBV12-4; 10 positions match TRBD2. CDR3 length equals 16 residues. The junction had 9 bases not matched to a gene; V was cut back by 6 bases and J by 4 bases.

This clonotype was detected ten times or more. DNA of the CDR3: TGCGCCAGCAGCTTTACGGTCACCGGGGAGCTGTTTTTT. This sequence encodes CASSFTVTGELFF. The chain combines TRBV5-1 with TRBJ2-2; D uncertain. Germline V gene data show CDR1 as SGHRS and CDR2 as YFSETQ. V was clipped by 2 bases and J by 4 bases, with 6 bases between them. The CDR3 has 13 amino acids.

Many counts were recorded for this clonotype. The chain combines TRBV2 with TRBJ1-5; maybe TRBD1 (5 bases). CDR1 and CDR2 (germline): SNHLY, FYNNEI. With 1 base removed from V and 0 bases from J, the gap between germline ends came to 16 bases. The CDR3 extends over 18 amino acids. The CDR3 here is CASSEGSRVGGSNQPQHF. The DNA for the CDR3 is TGTGCCAGCAGTGAAGGGAGCAGGGTGGGGGGTAGCAATCAGCCCCAGCATTTT.

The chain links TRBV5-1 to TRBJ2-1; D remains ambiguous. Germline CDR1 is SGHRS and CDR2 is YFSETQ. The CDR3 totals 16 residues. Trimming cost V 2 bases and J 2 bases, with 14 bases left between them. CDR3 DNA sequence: TGCGCCAGCAGCTTCTCGACCACTTGGGCCTACAATGAGCAGTTCTTC. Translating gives CASSFSTTWAYNEQFF.

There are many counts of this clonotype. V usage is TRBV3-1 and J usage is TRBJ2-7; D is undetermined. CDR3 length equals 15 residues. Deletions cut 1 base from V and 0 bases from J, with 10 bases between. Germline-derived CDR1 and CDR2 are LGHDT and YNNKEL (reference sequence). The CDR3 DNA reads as TGTGCCAGCAGCCAAGGGATGGGAACCTCCTACGAGCAGTACTTC. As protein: CASSQGMGTSYEQYF.

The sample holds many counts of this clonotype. In DNA, the CDR3 is TGTGCCACCAGCCTCGGACTAGCGGGGGGGGAAGAGACCCAGTACTTC. This encodes CATSLGLAGGEETQYF. The chain employs TRBV15 and TRBJ2-5; 15 bases fit TRBD2. CDR3 length: 16 amino acids. The V and J ends lost 5 bases and 3 bases, in that order; junction bases with no gene match: 4. Per germline, CDR1 LNHNV and CDR2 YYDKDF (reference sequence). Complete variable domain (other parts from reference TRBV15 and TRBJ2-5): DAMVIQNPRYQVTQFGKPVTLSCSQTLNHNVMYWYQQKSSQAPKLLFHYYDKDFNNEADTPDNFQSRRPNTSFCFLDIRSPGLGDTAMYLCATSLGLAGGEETQYFGPGTRLLVL.